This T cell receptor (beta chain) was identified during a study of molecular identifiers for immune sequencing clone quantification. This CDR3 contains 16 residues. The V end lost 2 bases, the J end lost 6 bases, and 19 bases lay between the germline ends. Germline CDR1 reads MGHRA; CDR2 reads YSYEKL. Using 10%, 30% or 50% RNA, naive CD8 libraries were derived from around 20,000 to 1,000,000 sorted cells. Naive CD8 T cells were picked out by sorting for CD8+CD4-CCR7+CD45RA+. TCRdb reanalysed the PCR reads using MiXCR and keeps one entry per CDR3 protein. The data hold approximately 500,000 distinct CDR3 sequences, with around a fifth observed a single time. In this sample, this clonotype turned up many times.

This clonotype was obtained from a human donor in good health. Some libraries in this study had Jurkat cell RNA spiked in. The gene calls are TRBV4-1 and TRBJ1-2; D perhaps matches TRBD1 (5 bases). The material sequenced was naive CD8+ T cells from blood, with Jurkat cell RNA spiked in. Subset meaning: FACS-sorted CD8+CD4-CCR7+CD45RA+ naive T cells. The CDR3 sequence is CASSQLPAPGLHGYTF. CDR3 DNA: TGCGCCAGCAGCCAACTTCCCGCCCCGGGACTGCATGGCTACACCTTC.